These T cell receptor beta chains were read from a single sample in a study of blood T cells in healthy people across ages. TCRdb used MiXCR to reprocess the 5' RACE reads, holding one entry per CDR3 protein. The sample includes approximately 760,000 distinct CDR3 sequences, about 25% of them seen just once. These data were also filed under a second study, of T cells of mothers and their children.

The sample taken for sequencing was blood. The source of these receptors is a boy aged 5 to 17 in good health. The CDR3 runs from the conserved cysteine through the conserved F or W. The order of the fields is J gene, V gene, clone size, D gene, CDR3 protein, CDR3 DNA. D genes are given only for firm matches. Where a row states a size, it is once, few, many or the class of an expanded clone; other rows omit it.

J gene: TRBJ1-2
V gene: TRBV3-1
clone size: few
D gene: NA
CDR3 protein: CASSQDQSSKGTF
CDR3 DNA: TGTGCCAGCAGCCAAGATCAATCCAGTAAGGGAACCTTC

J gene: TRBJ1-3
V gene: TRBV7-2
clone size: few
D gene: TRBD1
CDR3 protein: CASSSGQGRNTIYF
CDR3 DNA: TGTGCCAGCAGCTCGGGACAGGGGAGGAACACCATATATTTT

J gene: TRBJ2-5
V gene: TRBV5-1
clone size: NA
D gene: NA
CDR3 protein: CASSLPGSTAQETQYF
CDR3 DNA: TGCGCCAGCAGCTTGCCGGGGTCGACAGCACAAGAGACCCAGTACTTC

J gene: TRBJ1-1
V gene: TRBV4-3
clone size: few
D gene: NA
CDR3 protein: CASSQDQGQNTEAFF
CDR3 DNA: TGCGCCAGCAGCCAAGATCAGGGACAGAACACTGAAGCTTTCTTT

J gene: TRBJ1-2
V gene: TRBV7-9
clone size: NA
D gene: NA
CDR3 protein: CASSPLPFNYGYTF
CDR3 DNA: TGTGCCAGCAGCCCCCTCCCATTTAACTATGGCTACACCTTC

J gene: TRBJ2-5
V gene: TRBV15
clone size: many
D gene: NA
CDR3 protein: CATSSGRRETQYF
CDR3 DNA: TGTGCCACCAGCTCCGGCAGGCGGGAGACCCAGTACTTC

J gene: TRBJ1-5
V gene: TRBV20-1
clone size: NA
D gene: NA
CDR3 protein: CSAQQGAGPQHF
CDR3 DNA: TGCAGTGCTCAACAGGGCGCTGGGCCCCAGCATTTT

J gene: TRBJ1-4
V gene: TRBV29-1
clone size: NA
D gene: NA
CDR3 protein: CSAQESPSEKLFF
CDR3 DNA: TGCAGCGCCCAGGAGAGTCCCTCGGAAAAACTGTTTTTT

J gene: TRBJ2-7
V gene: TRBV10-1
clone size: NA
D gene: TRBD2
CDR3 protein: CASSTGLASSYEQYF
CDR3 DNA: TGCGCCAGCAGTACAGGACTAGCGAGCTCCTACGAGCAGTACTTC

J gene: TRBJ1-2
V gene: TRBV25-1
clone size: few
D gene: TRBD1
CDR3 protein: CASSGLTDRGAYGYTF
CDR3 DNA: TGTGCCAGCAGTGGACTGACGGACAGGGGGGCCTATGGCTACACCTTC

J gene: TRBJ1-4
V gene: TRBV28
clone size: few
D gene: NA
CDR3 protein: CASSLPGGGVEKLFF
CDR3 DNA: TGTGCCAGCAGTCTCCCGGGAGGGGGGGTGGAAAAACTGTTTTTT

J gene: TRBJ1-1
V gene: TRBV12-3/TRBV12-4
clone size: few
D gene: TRBD1
CDR3 protein: CASSLGGQENF
CDR3 DNA: TGTGCCAGCAGTTTAGGGGGACAGGAGAACTTT

J gene: TRBJ1-1
V gene: TRBV7-6
clone size: few
D gene: NA
CDR3 protein: CASRPPGMNTEAFF
CDR3 DNA: TGTGCCAGCAGGCCTCCGGGCATGAACACTGAAGCTTTCTTT

J gene: TRBJ1-2
V gene: TRBV7-9
clone size: NA
D gene: NA
CDR3 protein: CATQRRTKNYGYTF
CDR3 DNA: TGTGCCACCCAGCGGCGGACAAAAAACTATGGCTACACCTTC

J gene: TRBJ2-6
V gene: TRBV21-1
clone size: NA
D gene: NA
CDR3 protein: CASSKQGSGANVLTF
CDR3 DNA: TGTGCCAGCAGCAAACAGGGCTCTGGGGCCAACGTCCTGACTTTC

J gene: TRBJ2-7
V gene: TRBV29-1
clone size: few
D gene: NA
CDR3 protein: CSVGYGTLSPHEQYF
CDR3 DNA: TGCAGCGTTGGATACGGAACTCTTAGCCCCCACGAGCAGTACTTC

J gene: TRBJ2-1
V gene: TRBV14
clone size: few
D gene: NA
CDR3 protein: CASSHGARQFF
CDR3 DNA: TGCGCCAGCAGCCACGGGGCTCGGCAGTTCTTC

J gene: TRBJ2-3
V gene: TRBV19
clone size: few
D gene: NA
CDR3 protein: CASSVPGSTDTQYF
CDR3 DNA: TGTGCCAGTAGCGTTCCAGGAAGCACAGATACGCAGTATTTT

J gene: TRBJ2-3
V gene: TRBV28
clone size: NA
D gene: NA
CDR3 protein: CASNEDTDTQYF
CDR3 DNA: TGTGCCAGCAATGAAGACACAGATACGCAGTATTTT

J gene: TRBJ2-5
V gene: TRBV29-1
clone size: NA
D gene: NA
CDR3 protein: CSVEWADQETQYF
CDR3 DNA: TGCAGCGTTGAATGGGCGGATCAAGAGACCCAGTACTTC

J gene: TRBJ2-5
V gene: TRBV11-2
clone size: few
D gene: NA
CDR3 protein: CASSRSGARSQETQYF
CDR3 DNA: TGTGCCAGCAGCCGGTCGGGAGCGCGATCTCAAGAGACCCAGTACTTC

J gene: TRBJ2-3
V gene: TRBV29-1
clone size: few
D gene: NA
CDR3 protein: CSVLARNTDTQYF
CDR3 DNA: TGCAGCGTGCTAGCGAGGAATACAGATACGCAGTATTTT

J gene: TRBJ2-3
V gene: TRBV28
clone size: once
D gene: NA
CDR3 protein: CASRRGQGYSTDTQYF
CDR3 DNA: TGTGCCAGCAGACGGGGGCAGGGATATAGCACAGATACGCAGTATTTT

J gene: TRBJ2-6
V gene: TRBV28
clone size: few
D gene: NA
CDR3 protein: CASSLTGFLSGANVLTF
CDR3 DNA: TGTGCCAGCAGTCTTACAGGGTTCTTATCTGGGGCCAACGTCCTGACTTTC

J gene: TRBJ2-1
V gene: TRBV2
clone size: NA
D gene: NA
CDR3 protein: CASSVAEDGLFYNEQFF
CDR3 DNA: TGTGCCAGCAGTGTAGCGGAGGATGGGCTTTTCTACAATGAGCAGTTCTTC

J gene: TRBJ2-2
V gene: TRBV29-1
clone size: few
D gene: NA
CDR3 protein: CSGMVLVTGELFF
CDR3 DNA: TGCAGCGGGATGGTCCTAGTAACCGGGGAGCTGTTTTTT

J gene: TRBJ2-1
V gene: TRBV28
clone size: few
D gene: TRBD2
CDR3 protein: CASTPFSGRDEQFF
CDR3 DNA: TGTGCCAGCACCCCATTCAGCGGGAGGGATGAGCAGTTCTTC

J gene: TRBJ2-1
V gene: TRBV25-1
clone size: few
D gene: TRBD2
CDR3 protein: CAAGTPSAGVNEQFF
CDR3 DNA: TGTGCCGCCGGGACCCCCTCCGCGGGAGTGAATGAGCAGTTCTTC

J gene: TRBJ2-5
V gene: TRBV13
clone size: few
D gene: NA
CDR3 protein: CASGQQGGETQYF
CDR3 DNA: TGTGCCAGCGGGCAACAGGGAGGGGAGACCCAGTACTTC

J gene: TRBJ2-7
V gene: TRBV20-1
clone size: few
D gene: NA
CDR3 protein: CSAYGSRAHEQYF
CDR3 DNA: TGCAGTGCTTACGGGAGCCGGGCTCACGAGCAGTACTTC

J gene: TRBJ2-7
V gene: TRBV29-1
clone size: few
D gene: TRBD2
CDR3 protein: CSVVGREAYEQYF
CDR3 DNA: TGCAGCGTTGTGGGGCGGGAGGCCTACGAGCAGTACTTC

J gene: TRBJ1-2
V gene: TRBV6-2/TRBV6-3
clone size: NA
D gene: NA
CDR3 protein: CASSYASWHGYTF
CDR3 DNA: TGTGCCAGCAGTTACGCTTCCTGGCATGGCTACACCTTC

J gene: TRBJ1-1
V gene: TRBV4-3
clone size: few
D gene: NA
CDR3 protein: CASSQEKGAGTEAFF
CDR3 DNA: TGCGCCAGCAGCCAAGAAAAAGGCGCGGGCACTGAAGCTTTCTTT